A single T cell receptor beta chain is shown here with its context. Which antigen it targets is not known. Base-call qualities are not available, and no considerably larger clone is one nucleotide away. This was a case-control study nested in a cohort of healthcare workers in London, UK, who had nasopharyngeal swab PCR tests and blood samples taken every week. Healthcare workers were recruited during the week of the UK lockdown, between 23 and 31 March 2020, and followed weekly for up to about 15 weeks. The sample belongs to a study of early T cells in non-severe SARS-CoV-2 infection (dated by TCRdb to 2020 to 2022). Some background on the complete study: Because TCR sequencing was done on bulk RNA from unsorted whole blood, the alpha and beta chains could not be paired. What the work shows at the level of the full study, not this receptor alone: VDJdb matching was skewed toward anti-spike CD8 responses and likely underestimated virus-specific expansions, missing private and CD4 specificities.

The germline V gene specifies SQVTM as CDR1 and ANQGSEA as CDR2. From the cysteine through the phenylalanine, the CDR3 covers 12 amino acids. This entry keeps only the CDR3 DNA: 36 bases, framed from base 1. V is cut by 4 bases and J by 7 bases, and the space between the germline ends is 14 bases. The library came from 5' RACE. Sequencing was performed on a NextSeq 500. The TCR library protocol attached unique molecular identifiers to individual cDNA molecules to correct for sequencing error and PCR bias. Sequencing covered both TCR alpha and beta chains, and within each sample the abundances of alpha and beta sequences were tightly co-correlated. Processing in the source paper ran as follows. Decombinator V4 was used to annotate the V gene, J gene and CDR3 of the TCR sequences. Expanded TCRs were defined as changing significantly between any two time points under a Poisson model with p below 0.0001. TCR abundances were normalised to the total number of TCRs sequenced per sample and were expressed as counts per million. MAIT TCRs were defined by TRAV1-2 paired with TRAJ12, TRAJ20 or TRAJ33, and iNKT TCRs by TRAV10 paired with TRAJ18. VDJdb, accessed on 1 November 2021, was searched for TCRs annotated for CMV, EBV and SARS-CoV-2, and TCRs annotated for more than one antigen were excluded. TCRdb itself trimmed the public reads at Q25 with fastp, ran MiXCR and retained productive beta chains. A single entry per CDR3 protein holds the most common genes and DNA from its merged rows. The V and J calls, along with clone size, are taken from TCRdb and not from the paper's own processing. Across this sample there are about 97,000 distinct CDR3 sequences, with 11% seen only once. The leading ten clones occupy roughly 4.5% of the sample.

The clonotype was recovered from an adult who was a healthcare worker with PCR-confirmed SARS-CoV-2 infection or an uninfected control (not recorded which). Recombination connected TRBV29-1 to TRBJ2-7; the D gene could be either TRBD1 or TRBD2, each agreeing at 6 bases. The sequencing here drew on whole blood, taken at baseline. The CDR3 region has the sequence CSVGDVGGEQYF. The base sequence is TGCAGCGTTGGTGACGTAGGGGGGGAGCAGTACTTC.